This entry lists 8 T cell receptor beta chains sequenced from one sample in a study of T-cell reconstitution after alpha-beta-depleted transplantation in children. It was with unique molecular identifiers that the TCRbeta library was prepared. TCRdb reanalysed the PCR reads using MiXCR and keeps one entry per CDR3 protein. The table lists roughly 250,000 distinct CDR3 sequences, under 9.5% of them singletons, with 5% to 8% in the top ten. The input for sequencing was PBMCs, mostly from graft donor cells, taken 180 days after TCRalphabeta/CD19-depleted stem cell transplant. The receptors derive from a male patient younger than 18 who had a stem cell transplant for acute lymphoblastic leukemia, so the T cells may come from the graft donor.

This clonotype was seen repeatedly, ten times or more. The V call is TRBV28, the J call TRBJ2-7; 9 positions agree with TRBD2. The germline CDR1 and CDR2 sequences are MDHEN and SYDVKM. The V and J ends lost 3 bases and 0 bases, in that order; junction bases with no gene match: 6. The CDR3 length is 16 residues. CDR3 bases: TGTGCCAGCAGTTTCCGGACTAGCGTAAGCTCCTACGAGCAGTACTTC. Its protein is CASSFRTSVSSYEQYF.

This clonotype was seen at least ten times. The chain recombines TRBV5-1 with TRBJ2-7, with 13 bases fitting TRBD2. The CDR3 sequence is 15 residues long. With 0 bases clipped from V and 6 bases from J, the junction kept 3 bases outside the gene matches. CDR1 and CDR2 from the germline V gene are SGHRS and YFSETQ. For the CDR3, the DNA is TGCGCCAGCAGCTTGGGACTAGCGGGAGGTGGCGAGCAGTACTTC. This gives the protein CASSLGLAGGGEQYF. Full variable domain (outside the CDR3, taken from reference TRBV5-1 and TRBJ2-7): KAGVTQTPRYLIKTRGQQVTLSCSPISGHRSVSWYQQTPGQGLQFLFEYFSETQRNKGNFPGRFSGRQFSNSRSEMNVSTLELGDSALYLCASSLGLAGGGEQYFGPGTRLTVT.

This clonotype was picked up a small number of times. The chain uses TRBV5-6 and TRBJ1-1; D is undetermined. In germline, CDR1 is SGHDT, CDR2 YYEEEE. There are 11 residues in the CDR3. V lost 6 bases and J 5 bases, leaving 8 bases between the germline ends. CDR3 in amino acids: CASIWRTEAFF. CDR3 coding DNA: TGTGCCAGCATATGGAGAACTGAAGCTTTCTTT.

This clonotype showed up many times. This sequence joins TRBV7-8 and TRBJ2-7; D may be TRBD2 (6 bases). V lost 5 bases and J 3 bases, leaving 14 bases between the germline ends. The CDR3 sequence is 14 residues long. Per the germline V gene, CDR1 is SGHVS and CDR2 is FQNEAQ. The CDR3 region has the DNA TGTGCCAGCAGCCCGGGGAGGCTTTTCTACGAGCAGTACTTC. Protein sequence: CASSPGRLFYEQYF.

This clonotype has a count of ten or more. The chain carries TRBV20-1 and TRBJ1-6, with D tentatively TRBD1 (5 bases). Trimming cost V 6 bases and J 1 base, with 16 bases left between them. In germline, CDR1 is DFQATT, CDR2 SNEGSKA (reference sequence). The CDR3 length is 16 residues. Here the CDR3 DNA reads TGCAGTGCCCTGACAAGGGGCAGGTCCTATAATTCACCCCTCCACTTT. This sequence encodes CSALTRGRSYNSPLHF.

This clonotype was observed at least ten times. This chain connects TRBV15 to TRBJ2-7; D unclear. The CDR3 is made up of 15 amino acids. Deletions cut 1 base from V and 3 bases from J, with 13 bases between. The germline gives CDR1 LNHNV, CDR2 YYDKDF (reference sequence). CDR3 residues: CATSRAQLPDYEQYF. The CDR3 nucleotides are TGTGCCACCAGCAGAGCCCAACTCCCCGACTACGAGCAGTACTTC.

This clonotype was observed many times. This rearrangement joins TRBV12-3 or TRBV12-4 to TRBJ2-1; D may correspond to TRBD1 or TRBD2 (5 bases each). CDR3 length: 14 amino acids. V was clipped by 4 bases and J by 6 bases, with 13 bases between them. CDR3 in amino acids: CASSSGTAANEQFF. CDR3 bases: TGTGCCAGCAGTTCCGGGACCGCCGCCAATGAGCAGTTCTTC.

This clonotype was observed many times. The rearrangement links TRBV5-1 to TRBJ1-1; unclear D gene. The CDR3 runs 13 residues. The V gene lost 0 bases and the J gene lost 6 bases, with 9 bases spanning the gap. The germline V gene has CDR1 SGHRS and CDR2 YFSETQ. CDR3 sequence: CASSLAGNAEAFF. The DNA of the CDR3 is TGCGCCAGCAGCTTGGCCGGGAATGCTGAAGCTTTCTTT.